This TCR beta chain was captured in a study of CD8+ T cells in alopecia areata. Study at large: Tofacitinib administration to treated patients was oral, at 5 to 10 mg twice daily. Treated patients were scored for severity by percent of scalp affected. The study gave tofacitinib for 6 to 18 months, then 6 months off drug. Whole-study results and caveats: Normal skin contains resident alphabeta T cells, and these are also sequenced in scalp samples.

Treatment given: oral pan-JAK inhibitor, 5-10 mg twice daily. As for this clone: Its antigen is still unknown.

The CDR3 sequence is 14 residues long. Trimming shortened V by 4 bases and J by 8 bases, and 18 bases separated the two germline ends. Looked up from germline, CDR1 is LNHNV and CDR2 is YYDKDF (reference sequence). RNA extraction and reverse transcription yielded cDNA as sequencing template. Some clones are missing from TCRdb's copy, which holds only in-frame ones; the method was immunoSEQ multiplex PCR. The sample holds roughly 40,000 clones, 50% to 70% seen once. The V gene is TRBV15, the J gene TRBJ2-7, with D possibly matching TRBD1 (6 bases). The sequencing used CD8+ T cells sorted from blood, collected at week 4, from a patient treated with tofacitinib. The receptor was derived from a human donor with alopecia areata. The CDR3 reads CATSNPRDTGKQYF. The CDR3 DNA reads TGTGCCACCAGCAACCCCCGGGACACCGGTAAGCAGTACTTC.